Listed below are T cell receptor beta chains from one sample, sequenced in a study of T-cell reconstitution after alpha-beta-depleted transplantation in children. TCRdb recomputed calls from the PCR reads with MiXCR, one row per CDR3 protein. This sample yields approximately 590,000 distinct CDR3 sequences, of which roughly 10% are seen a single time; about 4.2% belongs to the top ten. Sequencing used PBMCs from the stem cell graft donor, obtained from the stem cell graft. All receptors come from a human donor who donated a stem cell graft to a child with acute myeloid leukemia. CDR3s include the opening cysteine and the closing phenylalanine or tryptophan. A D gene is named only where the DNA matches it firmly. Clone size is shown for a subset of rows, as once, few, many or a class of expanded clone.

len	v_gene	d_gene	abundance	j_gene	CDR3aa	CDR3nt
13	TRBV3-1	NA	few	TRBJ1-1	CASSPKLDTEAFF	TGTGCCAGCAGTCCGAAACTGGACACTGAAGCTTTCTTT
14	TRBV2	NA	NA	TRBJ1-6	CASSALSGNSPLHF	TGTGCCAGCAGTGCCCTTTCCGGAAATTCACCCCTCCACTTT
16	TRBV5-1	TRBD2	NA	TRBJ2-3	CASSLRVSGRYDTQYF	TGCGCCAGCAGCTTGCGCGTTAGCGGGAGGTATGATACGCAGTATTTT
12	TRBV12-3/TRBV12-4	NA	NA	TRBJ1-2	CASSFQTYGYTF	TGTGCCAGCAGTTTCCAGACCTATGGCTACACCTTC
14	TRBV5-1	NA	NA	TRBJ2-2	CASSAFEALGELFF	TGCGCCAGCAGCGCCTTCGAGGCCCTCGGGGAGCTGTTTTTT
11	TRBV20-1	NA	many	TRBJ2-1	CSARTTNEQFF	TGCAGTGCTAGGACTACCAATGAGCAGTTCTTC
12	TRBV6-6	NA	few	TRBJ2-7	CAGGTDLYEQYF	TGTGCCGGGGGGACGGACCTCTACGAGCAGTACTTC
14	TRBV15	NA	many	TRBJ1-2	CATSRRQIAYGYTF	TGTGCCACCAGCCGACGCCAGATAGCCTATGGCTACACCTTC
17	TRBV7-2	NA	few	TRBJ2-7	CASSLGQPHFSSYEQYF	TGTGCCAGCAGCTTAGGACAGCCGCATTTCAGCTCCTACGAGCAGTACTTC
15	TRBV24-1	TRBD1	NA	TRBJ2-1	CATSTGDYSYNEQFF	TGTGCCACCAGTACAGGGGATTATTCCTACAATGAGCAGTTCTTC
17	TRBV4-2	TRBD1	many	TRBJ2-2	CASSQAPGQAFTGELFF	TGTGCCAGCAGCCAGGCTCCGGGACAGGCCTTCACCGGGGAGCTGTTTTTT
11	TRBV27	TRBD1	many	TRBJ2-7	CASSHRGRKYF	TGTGCCAGCAGTCACAGGGGGAGAAAGTACTTC
14	TRBV20-1	NA	many	TRBJ2-5	CSARSGAEGETQYF	TGCAGTGCTAGGTCAGGGGCCGAGGGGGAGACCCAGTACTTC
14	TRBV27	NA	NA	TRBJ2-7	CASSSSDGFYEQYF	TGTGCCAGCAGTTCCTCCGACGGGTTCTACGAGCAGTACTTC
17	TRBV12-3/TRBV12-4	NA	many	TRBJ2-3	CASSSPGTVTSTDTQYF	TGTGCCAGCAGTTCGCCCGGGACCGTCACTAGCACAGATACGCAGTATTTT
15	TRBV7-2	TRBD2	many	TRBJ2-1	CASSLLGTTHNEQFF	TGTGCCAGCAGCTTATTGGGGACTACTCACAATGAGCAGTTCTTC
13	TRBV29-1	NA	many	TRBJ2-3	CSVGRGGTDTQYF	TGCAGCGTGGGAAGGGGAGGCACAGATACGCAGTATTTT
16	TRBV5-1	TRBD2	few	TRBJ2-7	CASSLGTSGGTYEQYF	TGCGCCAGCAGCTTAGGGACTAGCGGAGGGACCTACGAGCAGTACTTC
15	TRBV27	TRBD1	NA	TRBJ1-5	CASSNRDRVGQPQHF	TGTGCCAGCTCGAACCGGGACAGGGTGGGTCAGCCCCAGCATTTT
14	TRBV12-3/TRBV12-4	TRBD1	many	TRBJ2-5	CASSRQGPGETQYF	TGTGCCAGCAGCCGACAGGGACCAGGAGAGACCCAGTACTTC
15	TRBV7-2	TRBD1	few	TRBJ2-1	CASRPPGQGFAEQFF	TGTGCCAGCAGGCCCCCGGGACAGGGGTTCGCTGAGCAGTTCTTC
14	TRBV9	NA	NA	TRBJ2-1	CASSARDTYNEQFF	TGTGCCAGCAGCGCCAGGGACACATACAATGAGCAGTTCTTC
13	TRBV6-2/TRBV6-3	NA	few	TRBJ2-3	CASSYSPGNTQYF	TGTGCCAGCAGTTACTCTCCGGGGAATACGCAGTATTTT
15	TRBV6-4	TRBD2	NA	TRBJ2-7	CASRVSGITGYEQYF	TGTGCCAGCAGGGTGAGCGGGATAACCGGCTACGAGCAGTACTTC
16	TRBV5-1	NA	many	TRBJ2-1	CASSLVGGRELGEQFF	TGCGCCAGCAGCTTGGTGGGGGGACGAGAATTGGGTGAGCAGTTCTTC
13	TRBV6-6	NA	many	TRBJ1-1	CASIETSRLEAFF	TGTGCCAGCATCGAGACAAGCCGGCTTGAAGCTTTCTTT
17	TRBV11-1	TRBD2	many	TRBJ2-1	CAVRWLAGASSYNEQFF	TGTGCAGTAAGGTGGCTAGCGGGAGCGAGCTCCTACAATGAGCAGTTCTTC
13	TRBV5-1	TRBD2	NA	TRBJ2-7	CASSSTSVREQYF	TGCGCCAGCAGCTCGACTAGCGTAAGAGAGCAGTACTTC
15	TRBV28	TRBD1	NA	TRBJ2-7	CASSPGTGVAYEQYF	TGTGCCAGCAGCCCCGGGACAGGGGTCGCCTACGAGCAGTACTTC
13	TRBV6-5	TRBD2	few	TRBJ2-7	CASSITSVYEQYF	TGTGCCAGCAGCATTACTAGCGTCTACGAGCAGTACTTC
12	TRBV24-1	NA	NA	TRBJ2-2	CATRGSTGELFF	TGTGCCACCAGGGGTTCCACCGGGGAGCTGTTTTTT
14	TRBV25-1	TRBD2	NA	TRBJ2-1	CASRSLAAYNEQFF	TGTGCCAGCAGGTCACTAGCGGCATACAATGAGCAGTTCTTC
13	TRBV29-1	TRBD1	NA	TRBJ1-1	CSVKGTANTEAFF	TGCAGCGTTAAAGGGACAGCGAACACTGAAGCTTTCTTT
17	TRBV6-2/TRBV6-3	TRBD2	NA	TRBJ2-7	CASSYTLAAGEVYEQYF	TGTGCCAGCAGTTACACCCTGGCCGCGGGAGAAGTATACGAGCAGTACTTC
15	TRBV5-1	TRBD2	many	TRBJ2-3	CASSTTSGRTDTQYF	TGTGCCAGCAGCACAACTAGCGGGAGAACAGATACGCAGTATTTT
14	TRBV27	TRBD1	few	TRBJ2-4	CASRTGGRENIQYF	TGTGCCAGTCGGACAGGGGGTAGGGAAAACATTCAGTACTTC
14	TRBV5-1	NA	few	TRBJ2-5	CASSLETFGETQYF	TGCGCCAGCAGCTTGGAGACTTTCGGGGAGACCCAGTACTTC
14	TRBV29-1	NA	NA	TRBJ1-5	CSVLQDNSNQPQHF	TGCAGCGTGCTACAGGACAATAGCAATCAGCCCCAGCATTTT
13	TRBV24-1	NA	few	TRBJ2-1	CATSDLDLGEQFF	TGTGCCACCAGTGACCTGGACCTTGGCGAGCAGTTCTTC
15	TRBV28	TRBD1	NA	TRBJ2-7	CASTRGPGGFYEQYF	TGTGCCAGCACCAGGGGGCCAGGGGGCTTTTACGAGCAGTACTTC
14	TRBV9	NA	NA	TRBJ2-7	CASSIGGKPYEQYF	TGTGCCAGCAGCATAGGGGGGAAACCCTACGAGCAGTACTTC
13	TRBV15	NA	NA	TRBJ2-1	CATSRDGTNEQFF	TGTGCCACCAGCAGAGATGGGACCAATGAGCAGTTCTTC
11	TRBV29-1	NA	many	TRBJ2-2	CSVYDTGELFF	TGCAGCGTTTACGACACCGGGGAGCTGTTTTTT
12	TRBV5-4	TRBD2	few	TRBJ2-1	CASRTSPNEQFF	TGTGCCAGCAGGACTAGCCCCAATGAGCAGTTCTTC
15	TRBV7-9	NA	NA	TRBJ2-7	CASSLVSATSGEQYF	TGTGCCAGCAGCTTAGTTTCGGCGACCTCGGGGGAGCAGTACTTC
13	TRBV20-1	TRBD1	many	TRBJ1-2	CSASPWDSYGYTF	TGCAGTGCTAGCCCATGGGACAGCTATGGCTACACCTTC
14	TRBV9	NA	many	TRBJ1-1	CASSQTGRNTEAFF	TGTGCCAGCAGCCAAACCGGGAGGAACACTGAAGCTTTCTTT
12	TRBV12-3/TRBV12-4	NA	many	TRBJ2-7	CASSATGYEQYF	TGTGCCAGCAGCGCAACAGGGTACGAGCAGTACTTC
16	TRBV28	NA	few	TRBJ2-7	CASSPPTILIPGEQYF	TGTGCCAGCAGCCCCCCCACAATCCTAATCCCGGGGGAGCAGTACTTC